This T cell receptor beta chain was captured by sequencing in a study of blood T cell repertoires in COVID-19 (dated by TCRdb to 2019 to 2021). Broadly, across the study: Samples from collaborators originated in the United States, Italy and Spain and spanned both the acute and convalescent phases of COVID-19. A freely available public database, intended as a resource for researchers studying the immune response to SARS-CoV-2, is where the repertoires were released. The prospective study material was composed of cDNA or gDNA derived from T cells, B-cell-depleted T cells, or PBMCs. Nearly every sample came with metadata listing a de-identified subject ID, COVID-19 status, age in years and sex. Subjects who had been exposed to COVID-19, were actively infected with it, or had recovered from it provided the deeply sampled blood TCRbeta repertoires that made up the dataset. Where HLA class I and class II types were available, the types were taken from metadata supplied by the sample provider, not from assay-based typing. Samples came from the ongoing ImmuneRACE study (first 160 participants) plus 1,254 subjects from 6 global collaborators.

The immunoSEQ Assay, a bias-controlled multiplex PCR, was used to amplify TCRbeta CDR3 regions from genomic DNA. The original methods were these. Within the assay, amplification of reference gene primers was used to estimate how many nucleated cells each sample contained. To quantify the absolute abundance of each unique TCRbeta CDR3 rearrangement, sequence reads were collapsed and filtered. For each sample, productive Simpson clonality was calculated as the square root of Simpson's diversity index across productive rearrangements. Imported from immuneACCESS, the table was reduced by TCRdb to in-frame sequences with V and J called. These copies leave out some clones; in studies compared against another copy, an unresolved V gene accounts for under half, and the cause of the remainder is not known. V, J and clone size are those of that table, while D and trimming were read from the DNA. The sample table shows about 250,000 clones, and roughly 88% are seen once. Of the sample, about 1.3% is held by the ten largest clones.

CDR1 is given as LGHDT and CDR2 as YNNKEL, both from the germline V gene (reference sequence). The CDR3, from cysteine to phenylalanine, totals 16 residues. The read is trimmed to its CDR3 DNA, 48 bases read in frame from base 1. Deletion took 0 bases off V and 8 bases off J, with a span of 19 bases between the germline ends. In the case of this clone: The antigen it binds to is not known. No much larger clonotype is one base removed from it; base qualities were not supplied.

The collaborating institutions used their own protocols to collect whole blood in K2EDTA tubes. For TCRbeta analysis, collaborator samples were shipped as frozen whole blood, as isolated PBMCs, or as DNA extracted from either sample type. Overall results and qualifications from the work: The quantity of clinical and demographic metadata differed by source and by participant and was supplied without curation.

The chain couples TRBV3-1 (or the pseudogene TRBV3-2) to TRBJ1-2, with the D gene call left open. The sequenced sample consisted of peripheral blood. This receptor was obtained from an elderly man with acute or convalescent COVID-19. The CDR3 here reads CASSQDWGGVGRGYTF. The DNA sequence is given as TGTGCCAGCAGCCAAGACTGGGGAGGAGTCGGGCGGGGCTACACCTTC.